Sequencing of this T cell receptor (beta chain) was carried out in a study of blood T cell repertoires in COVID-19. Study-level background: T cells, B-cell-depleted T cells, or PBMCs provided the cDNA or gDNA that served as material.

The CDR3 spans 13 residues. Unmatched junction bases numbered 3, after V lost 4 bases and J lost 6 bases. Germline values: CDR1 SGHNT, CDR2 YYREEE (reference sequence). Data came from immunoSEQ multiplex PCR; TCRdb stores just in-frame clones and leaves some out. Altogether 270,000 or so clones are present, about nine tenths being singletons, with the ten largest covering about 1.2%. Individuals drawn from some 25 US areas were roughly 18 to 100 years old. In assigning cohorts, the study relied on participant-reported clinical history. This receptor was obtained from a middle-aged woman with acute COVID-19. The sequenced sample was PBMCs or T cells enriched from blood (not recorded which). The chain recombines TRBV5-4 with TRBJ1-2, with 10 nucleotides matching TRBD1. CDR3 residues: CASSRGTGDGYTF. The CDR3 DNA is TGTGCCAGCAGCCGGGGGACAGGGGATGGCTACACCTTC.